The clone carrying this T cell receptor (beta chain) was detected only a few times. The data were taken from a study of T cells after yellow fever vaccination. From the 5' RACE reads, TCRdb called clonotypes with MiXCR, one entry per CDR3 protein. Here the sample spans hundreds of thousands of distinct CDR3 sequences, approximately 3.8% being singletons. The source material was PBMCs, sampled on the day of the yellow fever booster vaccination. This TCR derives from a man aged 18 to 35 who received the YFV17D yellow fever vaccine.

For the CDR3, the DNA is TGTGCCCTCAATGAGCAGTTCTTC. This sequence encodes CALNEQFF. The chain employs TRBV7-9 and TRBJ2-1, with unresolved D. The germline gives CDR1 SEHNR, CDR2 FQNEAQ (reference sequence). CDR3 length: 8 amino acids. V was cut by 11 bases and J by 6 bases, with 2 bases left in between.